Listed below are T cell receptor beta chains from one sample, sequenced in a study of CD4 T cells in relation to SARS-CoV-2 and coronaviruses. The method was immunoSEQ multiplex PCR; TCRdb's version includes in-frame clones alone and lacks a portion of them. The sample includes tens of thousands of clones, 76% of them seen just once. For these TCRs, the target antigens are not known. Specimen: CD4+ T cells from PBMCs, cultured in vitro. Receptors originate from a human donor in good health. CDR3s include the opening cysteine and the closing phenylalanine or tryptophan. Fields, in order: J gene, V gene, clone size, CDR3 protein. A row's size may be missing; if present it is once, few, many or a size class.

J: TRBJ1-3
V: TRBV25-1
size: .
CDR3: CASSRQSSGNTIYF

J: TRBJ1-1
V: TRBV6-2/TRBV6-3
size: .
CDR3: CASSYSPGQSEAFF

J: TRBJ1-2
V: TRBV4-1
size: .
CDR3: CASSQDDRANYGYTF

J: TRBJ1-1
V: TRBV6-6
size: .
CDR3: CASGKNTEAFF

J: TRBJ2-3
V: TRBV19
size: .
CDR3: CASSSWASGLDTQYF

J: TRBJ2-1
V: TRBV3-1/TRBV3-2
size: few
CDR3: CASFGSAYNEQFF

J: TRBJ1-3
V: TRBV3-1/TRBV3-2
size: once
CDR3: CASSLSSHGNTIYF

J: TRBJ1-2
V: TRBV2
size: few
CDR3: CASSVPVTNYGYTF

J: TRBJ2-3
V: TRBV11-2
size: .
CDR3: CASSSGTRSGTQYF

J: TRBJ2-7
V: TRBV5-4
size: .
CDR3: CASSSAGTSTYEQYF

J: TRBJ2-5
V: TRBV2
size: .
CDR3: CASSGGNPGETQYF

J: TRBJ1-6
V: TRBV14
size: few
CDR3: CASSLAGTANSPLHF

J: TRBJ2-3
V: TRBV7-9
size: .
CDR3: CASSLAGGRNTQYF

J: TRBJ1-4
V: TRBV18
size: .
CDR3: CASSLQGSGEEKLFF

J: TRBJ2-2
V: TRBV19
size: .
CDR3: CASSVWTSGRVGETGELFF

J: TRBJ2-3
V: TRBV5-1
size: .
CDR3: CASSPGTSGGGSDTQYF

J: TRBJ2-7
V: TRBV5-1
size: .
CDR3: CASGNRGREQYF

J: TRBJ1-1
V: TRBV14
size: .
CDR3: CASSPRRDTEAFF

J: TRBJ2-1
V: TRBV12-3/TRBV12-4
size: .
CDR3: CASGGTPYNEQFF

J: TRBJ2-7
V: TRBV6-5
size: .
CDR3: CASRPRMADYEQYF

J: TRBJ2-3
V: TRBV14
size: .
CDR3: CASRQSGNTQYF

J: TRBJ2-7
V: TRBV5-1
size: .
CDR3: CASSPVLGSRYEQYF

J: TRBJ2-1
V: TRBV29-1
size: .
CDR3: CSAQGQDTSYNEQFF

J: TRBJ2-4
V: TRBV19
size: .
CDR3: CASSMSGGDLNIQYF

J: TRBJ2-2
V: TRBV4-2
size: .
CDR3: CASQGGSFGELFF

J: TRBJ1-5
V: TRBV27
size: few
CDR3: CASKEGQGNQPQHF

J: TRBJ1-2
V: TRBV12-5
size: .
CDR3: CASGLGQTFYGYTF

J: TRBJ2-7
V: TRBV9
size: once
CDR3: CASSVGVLAGPHEQYF

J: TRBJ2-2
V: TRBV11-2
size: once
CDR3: CASSFTGGGGELFF

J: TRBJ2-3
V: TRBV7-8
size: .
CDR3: CASSLGGRTSTDTQYF

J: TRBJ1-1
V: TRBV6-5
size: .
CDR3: CASTPGQGRTEAFF

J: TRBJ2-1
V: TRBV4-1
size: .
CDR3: CASSQTGRTEAYNEQFF

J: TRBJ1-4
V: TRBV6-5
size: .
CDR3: CASRPGQGREKLFF

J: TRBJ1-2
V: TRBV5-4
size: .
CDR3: CASSVDSNYGYTF

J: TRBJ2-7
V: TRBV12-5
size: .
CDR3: CASTLQGHEQYF

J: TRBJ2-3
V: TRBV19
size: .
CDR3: CASSIQGGTDTQYF

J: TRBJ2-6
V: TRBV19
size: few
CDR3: CASSLSLGQGYSGANVLTF

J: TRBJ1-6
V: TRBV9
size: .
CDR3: CASSVGWRNSPLHF

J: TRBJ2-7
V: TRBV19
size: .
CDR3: CASSPSRTASYEQYF

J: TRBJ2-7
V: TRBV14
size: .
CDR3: CASSQNRDSLYEQYF

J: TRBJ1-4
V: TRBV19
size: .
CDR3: CASSIGPLPMEKLFF

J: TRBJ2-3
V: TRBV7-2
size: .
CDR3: CASSRDSEISTDTQYF

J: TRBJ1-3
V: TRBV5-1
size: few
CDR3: CASSLQGAGNTIYF

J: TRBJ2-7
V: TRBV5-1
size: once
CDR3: CASSLAGQGYEQYF

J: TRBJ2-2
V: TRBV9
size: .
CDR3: CASSAPSGELFF